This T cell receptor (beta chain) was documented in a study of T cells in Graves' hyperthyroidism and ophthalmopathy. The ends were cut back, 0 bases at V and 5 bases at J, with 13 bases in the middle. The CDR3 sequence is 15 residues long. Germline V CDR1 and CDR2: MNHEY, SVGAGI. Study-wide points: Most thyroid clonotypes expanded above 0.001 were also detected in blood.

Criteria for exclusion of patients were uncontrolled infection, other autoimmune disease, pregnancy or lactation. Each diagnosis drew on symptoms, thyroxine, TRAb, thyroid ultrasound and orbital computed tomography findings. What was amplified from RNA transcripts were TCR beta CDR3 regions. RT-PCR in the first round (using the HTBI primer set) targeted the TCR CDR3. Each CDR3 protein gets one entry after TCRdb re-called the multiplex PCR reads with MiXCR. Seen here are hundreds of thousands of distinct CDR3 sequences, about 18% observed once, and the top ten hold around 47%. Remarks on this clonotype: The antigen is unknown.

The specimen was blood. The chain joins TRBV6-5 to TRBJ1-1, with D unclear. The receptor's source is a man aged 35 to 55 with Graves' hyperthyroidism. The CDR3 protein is CASSYSGGLGTEAFF. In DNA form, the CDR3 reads TGTGCCAGCAGTTACTCCGGAGGGTTGGGGACTGAAGCTTTCTTT.